Described below is a single TCR beta chain sequence and its context. The source of the sample is a study of blood T cell repertoires in COVID-19. Looking at the study overall: Samples taken during acute and convalescent COVID-19 were collected in the United States, Italy and Spain. Sample material is recorded as cDNA or gDNA derived from T cells, B-cell-depleted T cells, or PBMCs.

Authors' processing steps: By means of reference gene primer amplification, nucleated cell counts were estimated. TCRdb's table, derived via immunoSEQ multiplex PCR, lists solely in-frame clones and lacks some. For V, J and clone size, that table is used; D and trimming come from the DNA. The table shows tens of thousands of clones, with 70% to 85% occurring only once. There are 18 residues in the CDR3. Germline V CDR1 and CDR2: MNHEY, SMNVEV (reference sequence). Trimming shortened V by 8 bases and J by 3 bases, and 26 bases separated the two germline ends. The sequenced sample consisted of peripheral blood. This TCR came from a human donor in a cohort sampled during active COVID-19. This sequence joins TRBV27 and TRBJ2-1; a weak D match, TRBD2 (5 bases). The CDR3 DNA reads TGTGCCAGCTCTGGGAAGGCGGGCCTTCAGAGGGACTACAATGAGCAGTTCTTC. Encoded protein: CASSGKAGLQRDYNEQFF.